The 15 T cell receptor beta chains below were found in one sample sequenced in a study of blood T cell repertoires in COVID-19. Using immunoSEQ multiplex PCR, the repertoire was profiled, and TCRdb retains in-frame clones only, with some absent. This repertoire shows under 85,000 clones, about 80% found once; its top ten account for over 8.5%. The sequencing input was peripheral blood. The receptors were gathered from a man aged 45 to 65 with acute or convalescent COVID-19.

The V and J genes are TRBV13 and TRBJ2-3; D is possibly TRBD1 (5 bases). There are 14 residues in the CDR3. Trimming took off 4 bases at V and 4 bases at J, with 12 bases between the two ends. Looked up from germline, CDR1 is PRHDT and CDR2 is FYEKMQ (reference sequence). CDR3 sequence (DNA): TGTGCCAGCAGCTCCCGCCAGGGCGCAGATACGCAGTATTTT. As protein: CASSSRQGADTQYF.

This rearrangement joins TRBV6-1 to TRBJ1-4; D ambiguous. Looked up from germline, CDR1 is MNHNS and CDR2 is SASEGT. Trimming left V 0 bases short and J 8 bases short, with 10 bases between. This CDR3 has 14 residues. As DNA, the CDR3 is TGTGCCAGCAGTGAAGCGCTGGACTACGAAAAACTGTTTTTT. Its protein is CASSEALDYEKLFF.

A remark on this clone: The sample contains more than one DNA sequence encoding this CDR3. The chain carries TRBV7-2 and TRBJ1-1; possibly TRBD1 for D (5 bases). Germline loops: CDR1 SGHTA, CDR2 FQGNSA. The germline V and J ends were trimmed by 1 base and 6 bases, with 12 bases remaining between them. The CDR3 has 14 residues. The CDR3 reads CASSLGQGRAEAFF. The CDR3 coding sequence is TGTGCCAGCAGCTTAGGGCAGGGAAGGGCTGAAGCTTTCTTT.

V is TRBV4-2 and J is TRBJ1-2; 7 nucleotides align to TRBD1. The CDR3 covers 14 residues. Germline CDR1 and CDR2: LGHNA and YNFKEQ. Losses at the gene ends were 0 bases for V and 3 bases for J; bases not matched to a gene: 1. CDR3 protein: CASSQDRGDYGYTF. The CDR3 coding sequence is TGTGCCAGCAGCCAAGACAGGGGGGACTATGGCTACACCTTC.

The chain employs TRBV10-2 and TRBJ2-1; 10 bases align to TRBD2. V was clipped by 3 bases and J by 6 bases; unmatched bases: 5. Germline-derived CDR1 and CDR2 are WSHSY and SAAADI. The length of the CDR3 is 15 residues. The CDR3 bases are TGCGCCAGCAGTGATGCTAGCGGGAGTTTCAATGAGCAGTTCTTC. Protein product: CASSDASGSFNEQFF.

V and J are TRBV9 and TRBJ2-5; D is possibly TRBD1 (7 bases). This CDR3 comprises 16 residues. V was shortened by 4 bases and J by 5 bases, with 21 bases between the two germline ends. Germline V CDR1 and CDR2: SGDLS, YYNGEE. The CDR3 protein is CASSLASRGRFETQYF. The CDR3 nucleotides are TGTGCCAGCAGCTTGGCTAGCAGGGGGAGGTTTGAGACCCAGTACTTC. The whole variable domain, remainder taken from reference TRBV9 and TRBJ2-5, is DSGVTQTPKHLITATGQRVTLRCSPRSGDLSVYWYQQSLDQGLQFLIQYYNGEERAKGNILERFSAQQFPDLHSELNLSSLELGDSALYFCASSLASRGRFETQYFGPGTRLLVL.

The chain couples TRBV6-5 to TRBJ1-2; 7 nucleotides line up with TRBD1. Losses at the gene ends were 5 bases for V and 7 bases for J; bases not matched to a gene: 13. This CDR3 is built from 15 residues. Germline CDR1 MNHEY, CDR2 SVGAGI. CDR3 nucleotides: TGTGCCAGCAGTCCTTACTACAGGGGAGAGGGTGGCTACACCTTC. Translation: CASSPYYRGEGGYTF.

CDR3 amino acids: CASSPGTGATSGNTIYF. DNA for the CDR3: TGTGCCAGCAGCCCAGGGACAGGGGCCACCTCCGGAAACACCATATATTTT. The chain joins TRBV9 to TRBJ1-3, with 10 bases aligning to TRBD1. V shed 4 bases, J shed 4 bases, and the junction held 11 bases outside the gene matches. Germline V gene sequence: CDR1 SGDLS, CDR2 YYNGEE. The CDR3 is 17 amino acids.

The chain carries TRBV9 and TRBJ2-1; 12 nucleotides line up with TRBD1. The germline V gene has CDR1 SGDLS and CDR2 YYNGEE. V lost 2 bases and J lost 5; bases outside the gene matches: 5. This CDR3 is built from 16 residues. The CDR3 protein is CASSVWGQGANNEQFF. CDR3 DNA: TGTGCCAGCAGCGTGTGGGGACAGGGGGCAAACAATGAGCAGTTCTTC.

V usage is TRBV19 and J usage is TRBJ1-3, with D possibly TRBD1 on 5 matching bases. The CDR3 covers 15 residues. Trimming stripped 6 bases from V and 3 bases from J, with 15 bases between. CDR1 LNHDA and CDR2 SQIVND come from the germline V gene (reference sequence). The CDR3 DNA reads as TGTGCCAGTAGCCAAACCGGGGGTGGTGGAAACACCATATATTTT. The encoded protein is CASSQTGGGGNTIYF. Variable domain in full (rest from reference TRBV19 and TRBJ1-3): DGGITQSPKYLFRKEGQNVTLSCEQNLNHDAMYWYRQDPGQGLRLIYYSQIVNDFQKGDIAEGYSVSREKKESFPLTVTSAQKNPTAFYLCASSQTGGGGNTIYFGEGSWLTVV.

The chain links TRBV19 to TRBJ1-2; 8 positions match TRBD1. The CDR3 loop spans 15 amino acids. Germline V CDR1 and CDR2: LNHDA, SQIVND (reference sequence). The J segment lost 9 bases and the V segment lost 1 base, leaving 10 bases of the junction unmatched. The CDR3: CASSIVVGQGGSYTF. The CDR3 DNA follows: TGTGCCAGTAGTATAGTCGTCGGACAGGGAGGGAGCTACACCTTC.

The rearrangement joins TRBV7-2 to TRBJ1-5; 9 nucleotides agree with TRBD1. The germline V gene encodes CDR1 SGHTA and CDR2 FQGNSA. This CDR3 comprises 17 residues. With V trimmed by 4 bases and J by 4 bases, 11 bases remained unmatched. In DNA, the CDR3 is TGTGCCAGCAGCTCACGCGGTGGACAGGGGACAAATCAGCCCCAGCATTTT. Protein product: CASSSRGGQGTNQPQHF.

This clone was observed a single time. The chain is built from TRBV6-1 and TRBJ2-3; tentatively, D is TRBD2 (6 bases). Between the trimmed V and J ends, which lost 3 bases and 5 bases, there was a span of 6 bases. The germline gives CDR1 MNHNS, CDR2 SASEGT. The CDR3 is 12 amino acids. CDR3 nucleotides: TGTGCCAGCAGTGACGGGGGAGATACGCAGTATTTT. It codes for CASSDGGDTQYF.

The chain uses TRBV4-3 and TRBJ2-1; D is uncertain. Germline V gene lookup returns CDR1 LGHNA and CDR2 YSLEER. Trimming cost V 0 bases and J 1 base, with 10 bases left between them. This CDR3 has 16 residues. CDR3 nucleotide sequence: TGCGCCAGCAGCCAAGATCGGCAGAGGTCCTACAATGAGCAGTTCTTC. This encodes CASSQDRQRSYNEQFF.

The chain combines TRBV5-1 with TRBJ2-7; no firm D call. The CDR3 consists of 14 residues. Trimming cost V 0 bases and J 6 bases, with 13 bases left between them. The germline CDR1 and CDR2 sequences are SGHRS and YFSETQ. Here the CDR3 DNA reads TGCGCCAGCAGCTTGGTTGGCGGCAACGGCGAGCAGTACTTC. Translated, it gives CASSLVGGNGEQYF.